This T cell receptor beta chain was observed in a study of monozygotic twins with cystic fibrosis (dated by TCRdb to about 2021). A note on the overall study: Barcoded libraries were prepared from about 3 micrograms of fragmented DNA with roughly 16 PCR cycles. To assess genetic influence on V and J gene usage, the study compared TCR beta repertoires within and across 16 monozygotic twin pairs with cystic fibrosis. Twins were ranked among around 1,000 cohort participants for weight-for-height and FEVPerc (FEV1 disease centile) at the day of blood sampling. Data for three of the twin pairs had been reported previously in another context. Ten female and six male twin pairs, aged roughly 2.0 to 36.4 years (median about 10 years) and mostly children and adolescents, were included in the cohort.

General conclusions and limits of the study: Monozygotic CF twin pairs shared significantly more nucleotide-identical clonotypes within each pair than unrelated CF individuals shared with one another (P = 0.000026, Mann-Whitney). The cohort was small, and no association was found between shared CDR3 numbers and age, concordance or disease severity. The greatest similarity to the co-twin was observed for V gene usage in 13 of 16 pairs and for J usage in 8 of 16 pairs, which suggested genetic constraints. Simpson clonality was found to be generally low (median around 0.0095), suggesting a naive-dominated repertoire, although higher clonality was observed in the most severely affected patients.

Based on the germline V gene, the CDR1 and CDR2 sequences are SGDLS and YYNGEE. From the cysteine through the phenylalanine, the CDR3 covers 15 amino acids. Kept here is only the CDR3 DNA, which spans 45 bases and is read in frame from base 1. Trimming removed 1 base from V and 8 bases from J; the gene matches leave 8 bases unexplained. The twin pairs came from the European Cystic Fibrosis Twin and Sibling Study Cohort, which recruited patients from 150 to 200 CF clinics across 14 European countries. Zygosity and CFTR genotype were confirmed in-house, and zygosity was tested by multiplex PCR of nine short tandem repeat loci. Peripheral blood was taken from each twin, and clinical parameters were recorded on the day of blood sampling. Genomic DNA was isolated from peripheral blood cells with phenol/chloroform and kept in TE buffer at 4 degrees C. TCR beta CDR3 regions were amplified by multiplex PCR using the immunoSEQ immune profiling system, following the manufacturer's instructions. Sequencing was performed on an Illumina NextSeq system. In the paper's pipeline: Sequence data were processed on the immunoSEQ Analyzer platform, and clonality was calculated as the square root of Simpson's index of productive rearrangements. Jensen-Shannon distance served as the measure of similarity in V and J usage, while OLGA was used to compute CDR3 generation probabilities. The researchers looked up shared CDR3 sequences in the immuneACCESS database (August 2020) and in VDJdb (December 2020). Held by TCRdb, this immuneACCESS table contains in-frame sequences only and omits some clones. Under half of the omission traces to an unresolved V gene where checked; the cause of the rest is unknown. The V and J calls and clone size are taken from that table; D and trimming were inferred from the DNA. Across this sample there are over 15,000 clones, with 95% to 97% seen only once. Together, the top ten hold less than 0.8% of the sample.

On this clone itself: What this receptor recognizes is not known. It has no much larger one-base neighbor in the sample; base qualities were not kept.

Material: blood. The receptor chain draws on TRBV9 and TRBJ2-1; TRBD1 agrees with 8 junctional bases. The clonotype was recovered from a girl aged 2-15 years with cystic fibrosis. The CDR3 sequence is CASSVSGQGGHEQFF. The nucleotides are TGTGCCAGCAGCGTAAGCGGACAGGGAGGCCATGAGCAGTTCTTC.